This T cell receptor beta chain was documented in a study of T-cell memory formation after mild COVID-19. From 5'RACE with constant-segment primers came TCR alpha and TCR beta cDNA libraries that carried sample barcodes and UMIs. MiXCR, applied by TCRdb to the 5' RACE reads, yields one record per CDR3 protein. This table holds some 440,000 distinct CDR3 sequences, nearly 25% found once. This clonotype originated in an adult woman who had mild COVID-19 (a few samples of this study predate the infection). Cell type and time point are not known. The sample consisted of PBMCs or a T cell subset sorted from them (not recorded which).

The chain's CDR3 is CASSTGTLKNYGYTF. Here the CDR3 DNA reads TGTGCCAGCTCAACGGGGACATTGAAAAACTATGGCTACACCTTC. The chain joins TRBV18 to TRBJ1-2, with D perhaps matching TRBD1 (6 bases). CDR1 and CDR2 from the germline V gene are KGHSH and LQKENI. The CDR3 length is 15 residues. V was clipped by 5 bases and J by 2 bases, with 15 bases between them.